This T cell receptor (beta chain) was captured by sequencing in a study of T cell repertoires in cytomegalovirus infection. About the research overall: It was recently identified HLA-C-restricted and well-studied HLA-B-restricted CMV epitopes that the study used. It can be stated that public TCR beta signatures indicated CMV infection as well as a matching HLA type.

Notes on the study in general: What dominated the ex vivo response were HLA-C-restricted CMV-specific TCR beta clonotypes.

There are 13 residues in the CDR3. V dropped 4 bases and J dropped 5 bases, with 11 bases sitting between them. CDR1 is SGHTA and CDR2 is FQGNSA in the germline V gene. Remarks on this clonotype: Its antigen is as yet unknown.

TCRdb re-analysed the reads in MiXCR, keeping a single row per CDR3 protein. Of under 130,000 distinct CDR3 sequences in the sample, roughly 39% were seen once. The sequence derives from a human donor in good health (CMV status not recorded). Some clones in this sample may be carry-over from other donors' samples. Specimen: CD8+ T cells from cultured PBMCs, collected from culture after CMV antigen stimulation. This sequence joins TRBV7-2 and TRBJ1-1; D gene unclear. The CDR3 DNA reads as TGTGCCAGCAGCTCCCGGCCGGGGACTGAAGCTTTCTTT. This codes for CASSSRPGTEAFF.